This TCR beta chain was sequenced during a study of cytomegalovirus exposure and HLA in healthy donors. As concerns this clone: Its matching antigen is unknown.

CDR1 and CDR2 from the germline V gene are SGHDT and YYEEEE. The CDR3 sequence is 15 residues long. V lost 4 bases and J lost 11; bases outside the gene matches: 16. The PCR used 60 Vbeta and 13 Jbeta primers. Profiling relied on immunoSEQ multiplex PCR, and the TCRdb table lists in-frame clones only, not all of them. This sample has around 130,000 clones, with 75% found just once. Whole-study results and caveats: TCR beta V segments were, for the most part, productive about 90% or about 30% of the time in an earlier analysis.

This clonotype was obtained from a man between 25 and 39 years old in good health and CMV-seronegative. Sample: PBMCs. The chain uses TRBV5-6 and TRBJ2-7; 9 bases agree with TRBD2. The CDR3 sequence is CASSTLGLAGRVEYF. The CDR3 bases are TGTGCCAGCAGCACCTTAGGGCTAGCGGGACGAGTAGAGTACTTC.